Listed below are T cell receptor beta chains from one sample, sequenced in a study of control samples from healthy donors and cancer patients. Measured with immunoSEQ multiplex PCR; TCRdb has only the in-frame clones, and not every one. The profile covers tens of thousands of clones, with 91% appearing a single time and about a fifth taken by the ten largest. The specimen sequenced was PBMCs. These receptors were taken from a woman between 35 and 50 years old with head and neck cancer. CDR3s include the opening cysteine and the closing phenylalanine or tryptophan. Each record gives: CDR3 protein, J gene, V gene.

CDR3 protein: CASSEVGTGKGYTF
J gene: TRBJ1-2
V gene: TRBV6-1

CDR3 protein: CASSGTSGTPGDTQYF
J gene: TRBJ2-3
V gene: TRBV9

CDR3 protein: CASRSPGGEHYGYTF
J gene: TRBJ1-2
V gene: TRBV6-6

CDR3 protein: CASSLGGDRADTEAFF
J gene: TRBJ1-1
V gene: TRBV7-2

CDR3 protein: CASSLDSSNEQFF
J gene: TRBJ2-1
V gene: TRBV7-3

CDR3 protein: CASSGQGLATNEKLFF
J gene: TRBJ1-4
V gene: TRBV28

CDR3 protein: CASSSMNPWDSSSYEQYF
J gene: TRBJ2-7
V gene: TRBV27

CDR3 protein: CARSLCNQPQHF
J gene: TRBJ1-5
V gene: TRBV5-3

CDR3 protein: CASSLLANTGELFF
J gene: TRBJ2-2
V gene: TRBV5-4

CDR3 protein: CASRAQGAAEAFF
J gene: TRBJ1-1
V gene: TRBV25-1

CDR3 protein: CASSPGTSGGPRETQYF
J gene: TRBJ2-5
V gene: TRBV11-3

CDR3 protein: CASSLGRGAGAGELFF
J gene: TRBJ2-2
V gene: TRBV5-1

CDR3 protein: CASSQGLDFTDTQYF
J gene: TRBJ2-3
V gene: TRBV4-1

CDR3 protein: CSVVRSNYGYTF
J gene: TRBJ1-2
V gene: TRBV29-1

CDR3 protein: CAWSVAGNQPQHF
J gene: TRBJ1-5
V gene: TRBV30

CDR3 protein: CASIVSGTEKAFF
J gene: TRBJ1-1
V gene: TRBV5-5

CDR3 protein: CASSESFAGNTIYF
J gene: TRBJ1-3
V gene: TRBV6-1

CDR3 protein: CASTPRTGRAGGYTF
J gene: TRBJ1-2
V gene: TRBV28

CDR3 protein: CSAGDRKNMNTEAFF
J gene: TRBJ1-1
V gene: TRBV29-1

CDR3 protein: CASRGRVEAFF
J gene: TRBJ1-1
V gene: TRBV19

CDR3 protein: CASSEAQRGGQGEQFF
J gene: TRBJ2-1
V gene: TRBV6-1

CDR3 protein: CASVDRGLNTGELFF
J gene: TRBJ2-2
V gene: TRBV6-1

CDR3 protein: CASSSLAGGYEQYF
J gene: TRBJ2-7
V gene: TRBV5-1

CDR3 protein: CASGGGWNTEAFF
J gene: TRBJ1-1
V gene: TRBV27

CDR3 protein: CASSERGQGAGNIQYF
J gene: TRBJ2-4
V gene: TRBV25-1

CDR3 protein: CASSTGQLLSGANVLTF
J gene: TRBJ2-6
V gene: TRBV5-1

CDR3 protein: CASSFLEGNEQFF
J gene: TRBJ2-1
V gene: TRBV7-9

CDR3 protein: CASSPGLQPQHF
J gene: TRBJ1-5
V gene: TRBV28